These 7 T cell receptor beta chains came from one sample sequenced in a study of blood T cell repertoires in COVID-19. The assay was immunoSEQ multiplex PCR, and TCRdb's table has in-frame clones only and misses some. The sample has 250,000 to 400,000 clones; roughly 91% are singletons. Sequenced material: peripheral blood. The receptors shown here come from a man over 45 with active or convalescent COVID-19.

This sequence joins TRBV2 and TRBJ2-1; possible D gene TRBD1, 5 bases. The V gene's germline CDR1 is SNHLY and CDR2 FYNNEI. The CDR3 runs to 13 residues. V was clipped by 4 bases and J by 4 bases, with 8 bases between them. The CDR3 spells CASSAQGYNEQFF. The CDR3 DNA reads as TGTGCCAGCAGTGCCCAGGGTTACAATGAGCAGTTCTTC.

The chain uses TRBV28 and TRBJ1-2, with 9 bases fitting TRBD1. Germline-derived CDR1 and CDR2 are MDHEN and SYDVKM. The CDR3 runs to 14 residues. Trimming at V came to 6 bases and at J to 7 bases, leaving 9 bases not matched to a gene. The CDR3 spells CASSPGQGVSGYTF. In nucleotides, the CDR3 is TGTGCCAGCAGCCCGGGACAGGGCGTCTCTGGCTACACCTTC.

The chain employs TRBV28 and TRBJ1-6; tentative D call: TRBD1 (5 bases). This CDR3 is built from 15 residues. The V gene's germline CDR1 is MDHEN and CDR2 SYDVKM. Between the trimmed V and J ends, which lost 4 bases and 3 bases, there was a span of 10 bases. This chain's CDR3 is CASSSGFFYNSPLHF. CDR3 in DNA: TGTGCCAGCAGTTCAGGGTTCTTCTATAATTCACCCCTCCACTTT.

The chain recombines TRBV4-3 with TRBJ2-1; TRBD1 matches at 8 bases. Germline-derived CDR1 and CDR2 are LGHNA and YSLEER. With V trimmed by 3 bases and J by 5 bases, 9 bases remained unmatched. The CDR3 consists of 16 residues. DNA for the CDR3: TGCGCCAGCAGCCATGGGGACAGGCTCCTAAACAATGAGCAGTTCTTC. Translating gives CASSHGDRLLNNEQFF.

This rearrangement joins TRBV7-9 to TRBJ1-4; D gene uncertain. The CDR3 runs to 14 residues. The germline CDR1 and CDR2 sequences are SEHNR and FQNEAQ (reference sequence). V was pared by 5 bases and J by 0 bases, with 7 bases between. The CDR3 DNA sequence: TGTGCCAGCAGCCCTTCTACAACTAATGAAAAACTGTTTTTT. Residues: CASSPSTTNEKLFF.

The CDR3 region is CASREGNQETQYF. The CDR3 DNA reads as TGTGCCAGCAGAGAGGGAAACCAAGAGACCCAGTACTTC. The rearrangement uses TRBV27 and TRBJ2-5, with D tentatively TRBD2 (5 bases). The V gene's germline CDR1 is MNHEY and CDR2 SMNVEV (reference sequence). The CDR3 has 13 amino acids. Trimming left V 6 bases short and J 0 bases short, with 8 bases between.

In its sample, this clone was seen once. The rearrangement joins TRBV7-9 to TRBJ2-2; the D is unclear. This CDR3 has 13 amino acids. Germline loops: CDR1 SEHNR, CDR2 FQNEAQ (reference sequence). The V and J ends lost 3 bases and 6 bases respectively, with 8 bases between them. The CDR3 DNA sequence: TGTGCCAGCAGCTTGGGCAAGCCCGGGGAGCTGTTTTTT. It is translated as CASSLGKPGELFF.